The rows below give T cell receptor beta chains drawn from one sample of a study of cytomegalovirus exposure and HLA in healthy donors. The protocol was immunoSEQ multiplex PCR, while the TCRdb copy is restricted to in-frame clones and leaves out a portion. The sample lists about 120,000 clones, around 78% occurring once. The sequencing sample was made of PBMCs. These receptors were collected from a woman in her thirties or forties in good health and CMV-seronegative. The conserved cysteine and the conserved F or W are not part of the CDR3 here.

V: TRBV15
CDR3: ATSRGGTSGSEEQF

V: TRBV28
CDR3: ASSSFARGSYEQY

V: TRBV6-1
CDR3: ASTDREADTQY

V: TRBV2
CDR3: ASSDSRETQY

V: TRBV28
CDR3: ASSFIPTGSGYT

V: TRBV5-1
CDR3: ASSWGQGGGEQY

V: TRBV4-2
CDR3: ASSQQGGPAHNEQF

V: TRBV5-5
CDR3: ASSFGLAEQETQY

V: TRBV7-2
CDR3: ASSSTYEQY

V: TRBV6-5
CDR3: ASSQYETGGGYT

V: TRBV4-2
CDR3: ASSQEIGNTGELF

V: TRBV2
CDR3: ASSSSWAWRSYEQY

V: TRBV11-2
CDR3: ASSLGTGGSGYT

V: TRBV5-5
CDR3: ASSLETSYEQY

V: TRBV5-6
CDR3: ASSLGGSLSYEQY

V: TRBV11-2
CDR3: ASSFSYEQY

V: TRBV5-1
CDR3: ASSPGLGGYT

V: TRBV6-1
CDR3: ASSEYGRGPSYEQY

V: TRBV11-2
CDR3: ASSLTRTGVGNTIY

V: TRBV4-1
CDR3: ASSQAVLGELF

V: TRBV28
CDR3: ASSTDREISQETQY

V: TRBV6-1
CDR3: ASSVGSGAF

V: TRBV11-2
CDR3: ASSLETGFNQSQH

V: TRBV7-2
CDR3: ASSSKGLADSYEQY

V: TRBV19
CDR3: ASTSSGRTYEQY

V: TRBV27
CDR3: ASSLAGRGTEAF

V: TRBV11-3
CDR3: ASSLEGKDTEGTDTQY

V: TRBV9
CDR3: ASSPSGVNTGELF

V: TRBV5-1
CDR3: ASSLWGTSSYEQY

V: TRBV28
CDR3: ASNHPPLSGSPYEQY

V: TRBV28
CDR3: ASISSGRAAGELF

V: TRBV15
CDR3: ATSRDLAGYEQF

V: TRBV7-9
CDR3: ASSNLMDRGDQPQH

V: TRBV28
CDR3: ASSLERHHTDTQY

V: TRBV7-2
CDR3: ASSSGQVREQY

V: TRBV25-1
CDR3: ASSELPAGATDTQY

V: TRBV7-3
CDR3: ASSLLAESTDTQY

V: TRBV7-2
CDR3: ASSLALAGATYEQY

V: TRBV7-3
CDR3: ASSLGTGPRYEQY

V: TRBV11-2
CDR3: ASSLVEGGPSEQY

V: TRBV4-3
CDR3: ASSQDRVGTDTQY

V: TRBV28
CDR3: ASSLGARKGVGQPQH

V: TRBV29-1
CDR3: SVATRSGTGELF

V: TRBV2
CDR3: ASSWGGPTPNQPQH

V: TRBV7-9
CDR3: ASSTTGVNSPLH

V: TRBV15
CDR3: ATSRDYSPLH

V: TRBV5-1
CDR3: ASSLQEGRTKNIQY

V: TRBV19
CDR3: ASSISASYYNEQF

V: TRBV7-3
CDR3: ASSLTGGTTNYGYT

V: TRBV10-1
CDR3: ASSPPVRVDTQY